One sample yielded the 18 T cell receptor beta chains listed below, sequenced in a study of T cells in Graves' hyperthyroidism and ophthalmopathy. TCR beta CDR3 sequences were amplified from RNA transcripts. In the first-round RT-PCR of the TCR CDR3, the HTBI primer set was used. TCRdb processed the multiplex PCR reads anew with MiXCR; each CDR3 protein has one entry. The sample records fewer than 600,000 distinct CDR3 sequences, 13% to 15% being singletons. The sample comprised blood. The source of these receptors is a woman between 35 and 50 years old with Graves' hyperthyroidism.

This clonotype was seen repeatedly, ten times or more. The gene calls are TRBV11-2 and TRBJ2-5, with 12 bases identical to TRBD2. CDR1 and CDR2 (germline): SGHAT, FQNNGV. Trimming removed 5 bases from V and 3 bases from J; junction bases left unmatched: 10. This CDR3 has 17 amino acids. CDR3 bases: TGTGCCAGCAGCCTGAGACTAGCGGGAGAGTCCAAAGAGACCCAGTACTTC. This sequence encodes CASSLRLAGESKETQYF.

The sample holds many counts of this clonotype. Here the CDR3 reads CASNPGNTGELFF. The CDR3 nucleotides are TGTGCCAGCAATCCAGGGAACACCGGGGAGCTGTTTTTT. The gene calls are TRBV12-3 or TRBV12-4 and TRBJ2-2; D is uncertain. V was clipped by 7 bases and J by 1 base, with 7 bases between them. The CDR3 consists of 13 residues.

CDR3 protein: CSAVAGEDHEQYF. The CDR3 DNA is TGCAGTGCTGTAGCGGGAGAAGACCACGAGCAGTACTTC. V is TRBV20-1 and J is TRBJ2-7; 9 bases align to TRBD2. Germline lookup yields CDR1 DFQATT and CDR2 SNEGSKA (reference sequence). V shed 5 bases, J shed 5 bases, and the junction held 7 bases outside the gene matches. The CDR3 loop spans 13 amino acids.

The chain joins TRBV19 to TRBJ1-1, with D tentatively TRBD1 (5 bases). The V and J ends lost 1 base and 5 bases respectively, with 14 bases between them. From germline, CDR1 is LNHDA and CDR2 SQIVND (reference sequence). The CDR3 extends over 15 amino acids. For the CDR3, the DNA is TGTGCCAGTAGTATAGTGAGGACGGGGGGTACTGAAGCTTTCTTT. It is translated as CASSIVRTGGTEAFF.

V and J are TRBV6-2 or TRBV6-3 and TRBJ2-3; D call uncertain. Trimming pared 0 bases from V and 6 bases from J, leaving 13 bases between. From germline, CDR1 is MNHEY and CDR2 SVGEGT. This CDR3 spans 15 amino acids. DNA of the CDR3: TGTGCCAGCAGTTACTCGCGGACCTATGGGGATACGCAGTATTTT. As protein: CASSYSRTYGDTQYF.

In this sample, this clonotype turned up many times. CDR3: CSARDQTDTQYF. The CDR3 DNA reads TGCAGTGCTAGAGACCAAACAGATACGCAGTATTTT. The gene calls are TRBV20-1 and TRBJ2-3; D uncertain. Trimming took off 0 bases at V and 3 bases at J, with 4 bases between the two ends. CDR3 size: 12 residues. Germline lookup yields CDR1 DFQATT and CDR2 SNEGSKA (reference sequence).

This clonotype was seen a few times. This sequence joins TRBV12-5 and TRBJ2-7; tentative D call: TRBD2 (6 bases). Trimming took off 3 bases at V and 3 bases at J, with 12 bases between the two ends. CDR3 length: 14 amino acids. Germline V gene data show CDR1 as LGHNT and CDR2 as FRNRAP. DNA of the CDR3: TGTGCTAGTGGTTTAAATGGGGGGATCTACGAGCAGTACTTC. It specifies CASGLNGGIYEQYF.

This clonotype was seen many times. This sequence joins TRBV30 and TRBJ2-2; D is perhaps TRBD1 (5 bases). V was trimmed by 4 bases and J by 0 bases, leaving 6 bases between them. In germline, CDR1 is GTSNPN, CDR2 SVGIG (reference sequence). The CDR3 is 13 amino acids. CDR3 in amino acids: CAWNRPNTGELFF. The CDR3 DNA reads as TGTGCCTGGAACAGGCCGAACACCGGGGAGCTGTTTTTT.

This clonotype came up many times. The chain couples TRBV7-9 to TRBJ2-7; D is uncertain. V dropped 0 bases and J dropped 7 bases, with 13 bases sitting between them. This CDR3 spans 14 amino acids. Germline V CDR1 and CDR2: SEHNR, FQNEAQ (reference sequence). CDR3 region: CASSLAVLPLEQYF. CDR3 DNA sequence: TGTGCCAGCAGCTTAGCGGTGCTGCCTTTGGAGCAGTACTTC. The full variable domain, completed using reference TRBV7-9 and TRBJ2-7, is DTGVSQNPRHKITKRGQNVTFRCDPISEHNRLYWYRQTLGQGPEFLTYFQNEAQLEKSRLLSDRFSAERPKGSFSTLEIQRTEQGDSAMYLCASSLAVLPLEQYFGPGTRLTVT.

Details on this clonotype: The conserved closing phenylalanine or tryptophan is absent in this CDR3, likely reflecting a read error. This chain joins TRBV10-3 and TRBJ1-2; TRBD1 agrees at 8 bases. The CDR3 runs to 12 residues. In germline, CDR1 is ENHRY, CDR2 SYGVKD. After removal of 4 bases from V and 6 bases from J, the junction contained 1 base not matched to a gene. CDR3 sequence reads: CAISGQGNGYTL. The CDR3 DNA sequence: TGTGCCATCAGTGGACAGGGGAATGGCTACACCCTC.

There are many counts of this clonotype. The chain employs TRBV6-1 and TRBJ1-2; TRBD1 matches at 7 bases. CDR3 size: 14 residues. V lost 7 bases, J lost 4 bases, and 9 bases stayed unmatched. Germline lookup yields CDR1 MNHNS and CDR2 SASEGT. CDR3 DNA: TGTGCCAGCACACAACGGGACAGTGGCTATGGCTACACCTTC. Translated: CASTQRDSGYGYTF.

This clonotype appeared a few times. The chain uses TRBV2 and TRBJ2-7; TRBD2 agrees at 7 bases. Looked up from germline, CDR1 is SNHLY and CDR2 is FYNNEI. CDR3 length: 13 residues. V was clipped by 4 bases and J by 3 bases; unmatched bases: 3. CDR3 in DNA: TGTGCCAGCAGTGTGGCTAGCGGCTACGAGCAGTACTTC. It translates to CASSVASGYEQYF. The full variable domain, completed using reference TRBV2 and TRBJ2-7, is EPEVTQTPSHQVTQMGQEVILRCVPISNHLYFYWYRQILGQKVEFLVSFYNNEISEKSEIFDDQFSVERPDGSNFTLKIRSTKLEDSAMYFCASSVASGYEQYFGPGTRLTVT.

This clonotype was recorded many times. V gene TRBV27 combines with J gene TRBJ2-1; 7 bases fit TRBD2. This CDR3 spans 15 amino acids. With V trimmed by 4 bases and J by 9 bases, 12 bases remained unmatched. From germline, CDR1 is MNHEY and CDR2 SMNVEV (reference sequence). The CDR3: CASSSRDYTNAEQFF. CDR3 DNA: TGTGCCAGCAGTTCCCGGGACTACACAAACGCTGAGCAGTTCTTC.

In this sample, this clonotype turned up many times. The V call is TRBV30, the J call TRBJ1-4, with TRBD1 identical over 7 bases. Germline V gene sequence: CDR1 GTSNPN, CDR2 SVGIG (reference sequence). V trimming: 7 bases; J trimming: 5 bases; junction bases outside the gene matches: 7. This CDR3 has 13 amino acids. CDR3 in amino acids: CAYAQGGNEKLFF. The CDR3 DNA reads TGTGCCTACGCCCAGGGGGGCAATGAAAAACTGTTTTTT.

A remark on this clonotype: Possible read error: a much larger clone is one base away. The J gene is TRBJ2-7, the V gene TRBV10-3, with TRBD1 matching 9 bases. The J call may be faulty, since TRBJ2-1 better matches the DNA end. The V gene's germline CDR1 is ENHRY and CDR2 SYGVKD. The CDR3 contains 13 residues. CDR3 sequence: CAIRGQGHYEQFF. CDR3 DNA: TGTGCCATCAGGGGACAGGGCCACTACGAGCAGTTCTTC.

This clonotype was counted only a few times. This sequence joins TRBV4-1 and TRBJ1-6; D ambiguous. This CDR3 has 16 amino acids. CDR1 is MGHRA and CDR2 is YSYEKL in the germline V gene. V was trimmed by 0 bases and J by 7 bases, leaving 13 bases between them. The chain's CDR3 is CASSQDALPANSPLHF. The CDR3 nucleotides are TGCGCCAGCAGCCAAGATGCGCTCCCTGCGAATTCACCCCTCCACTTT.

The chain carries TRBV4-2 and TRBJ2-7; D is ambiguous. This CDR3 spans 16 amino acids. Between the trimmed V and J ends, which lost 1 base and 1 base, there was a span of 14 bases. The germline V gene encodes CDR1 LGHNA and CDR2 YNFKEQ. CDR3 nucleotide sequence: TGTGCCAGCAGCCAAGGCCCCCAGGAGAATTCCTACGAGCAGTACTTC. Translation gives CASSQGPQENSYEQYF.

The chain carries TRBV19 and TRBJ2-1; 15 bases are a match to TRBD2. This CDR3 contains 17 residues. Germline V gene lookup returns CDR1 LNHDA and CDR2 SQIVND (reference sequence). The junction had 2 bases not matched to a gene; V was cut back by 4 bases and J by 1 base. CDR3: CASSTGLAGGSYNEQFF. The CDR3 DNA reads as TGTGCCAGTAGTACGGGACTAGCGGGAGGATCCTACAATGAGCAGTTCTTC.